These 10 T cell receptor beta chains were sequenced from one sample in a study of shared clonotypes between healthy human individuals. Sequenced by immunoSEQ multiplex PCR; TCRdb stores in-frame clones only, minus some. The profile shows over a million clones, approximately 72% of them singletons. The sample was memory CD4+ T cells sorted from blood. Subset indicated: CD45RA-negative fraction. Receptors were obtained from a man aged 18 to 35 in good health.

CDR3 amino acids: CAWRAPSGTEAFF. DNA for the CDR3: TGTGCCTGGAGGGCCCCTTCAGGCACTGAAGCTTTCTTT. The chain couples TRBV30 to TRBJ1-1; D is undetermined. The CDR3 length is 13 residues. V was shortened by 3 bases and J by 4 bases, with 12 bases between the two germline ends. The germline V gene encodes CDR1 GTSNPN and CDR2 SVGIG (reference sequence).

The chain uses TRBV18 and TRBJ1-1; no clear D gene. V shed 1 base and J shed 7 bases, with 10 bases lying between them. The CDR3 runs to 13 residues. Germline CDR1 reads KGHSH; CDR2 reads LQKENI. The CDR3 region has the DNA TGTGCCAGCTCACCACTGAACGACGGTGAAGCTTTCTTT. This gives the protein CASSPLNDGEAFF.

V gene TRBV6-5 combines with J gene TRBJ1-4, with 9 bases identical to TRBD1. Germline V lookup: CDR1 MNHEY, CDR2 SVGAGI. Trimming took 7 bases from V and 8 from J; bases not matched to a gene: 8. This CDR3 has 14 residues. CDR3 amino acids: CASTDGQGREKLFF. The CDR3 region has the DNA TGTGCCAGCACCGACGGACAGGGGAGGGAAAAACTGTTTTTT.

The V and J genes are TRBV6-5 and TRBJ1-5, with unresolved D. The CDR3 is 14 residues long. Germline V gives CDR1 MNHEY, CDR2 SVGAGI. Trimming took off 8 bases at V and 3 bases at J, with 14 bases between the two ends. The DNA for the CDR3 is TGTGCCAGCCTGGACCGAACCAACAATCAGCCCCAGCATTTT. Residues: CASLDRTNNQPQHF.

The V and J genes are TRBV5-1 and TRBJ1-6; D not certain. The CDR3 loop spans 17 amino acids. The V end was cut by 4 bases, the J end by 0 bases, with 14 bases between. Germline-derived CDR1 and CDR2 are SGHRS and YFSETQ. The CDR3 sequence: CASSPYGSSSYNSPLHF. The CDR3 nucleotides read TGCGCCAGCAGCCCCTACGGATCTTCCTCCTATAATTCACCCCTCCACTTT.

About this clone: Other DNA sequences within the sample encode an identical CDR3. The gene calls are TRBV6-6 and TRBJ2-5; no clear D. The CDR3 covers 12 residues. Germline CDR1 MNHNY, CDR2 SVGAGI (reference sequence). Deletions cut 0 bases from V and 4 bases from J, with 3 bases between. CDR3 DNA: TGTGCCAGCAGTTACTCGGGAGAGACCCAGTACTTC. Translated, it gives CASSYSGETQYF.

V usage is TRBV10-3 and J usage is TRBJ1-1, with D perhaps TRBD1 (5 bases). There are 16 residues in the CDR3. The V end lost 3 bases, the J end lost 0 bases, and 14 bases lay between the germline ends. The V gene's germline CDR1 is ENHRY and CDR2 SYGVKD. The CDR3 region is CAISERGGDLNTEAFF. In DNA, the CDR3 is TGTGCCATCAGTGAACGGGGGGGTGACCTGAACACTGAAGCTTTCTTT.

The V call is TRBV5-4, the J call TRBJ2-7; D is perhaps TRBD1 or TRBD2 (6 bases each). In germline, CDR1 is SGHNT, CDR2 YYREEE (reference sequence). CDR3 length equals 15 residues. V was cut by 3 bases and J by 2 bases, with 15 bases left in between. The CDR3 DNA reads as TGTGCCAGCAGCTCGGGGGCTCATGGGACCTACGAGCAGTACTTC. Residues: CASSSGAHGTYEQYF.

The rearrangement uses TRBV7-2 and TRBJ2-1; D is unclear. Germline-derived CDR1 and CDR2 are SGHTA and FQGNSA. V lost 1 base, J lost 1 base, and 8 bases lay in between. The CDR3 covers 15 residues. The CDR3 nucleotides read TGTGCCAGCAGCTTAGACCTCAGATCCTACAATGAGCAGTTCTTC. Its translation is CASSLDLRSYNEQFF.

The chain is built from TRBV11-2 and TRBJ1-2; 8 bases line up with TRBD1. Germline V lookup: CDR1 SGHAT, CDR2 FQNNGV. Trimming at V came to 5 bases and at J to 5 bases, leaving 4 bases not matched to a gene. The length of the CDR3 is 13 residues. The CDR3 loop is CASSRGQVYGYTF. The DNA of the CDR3 is TGTGCCAGCAGCCGGGGACAGGTTTATGGCTACACCTTC.